This T cell receptor (beta chain) was obtained from a study of blood T cell repertoires in COVID-19. Overall study: Sites in the United States, Italy and Spain provided acute and convalescent COVID-19 samples. T cells, B-cell-depleted T cells, or PBMCs supplied cDNA or gDNA.

In the original workflow: Amplification from reference gene primers served as the basis for estimated nucleated cell counts. TCRdb's table, derived via immunoSEQ multiplex PCR, lists solely in-frame clones and lacks some. That table supplies the V and J calls and clone size; D and trimming were determined from the DNA. The profile shows about 120,000 clones, over 70% of them singletons. This CDR3 comprises 19 residues. The sequencing input was peripheral blood. The receptor comes from a woman aged 45-65 years with acute or convalescent COVID-19. The chain carries TRBV12-2 and TRBJ1-4; the table's D call of TRBD1 was not tested on the DNA. TRBV12-2 is tagged as a pseudogene. CDR3 DNA: TGTGCAAGTCGCTTACTGGGACAGGGCCCCTCGTCAACTAATGAAAAACTGTTTTTT. Translation: CASRLLGQGPSSTNEKLFF.